This T cell receptor (beta chain) was sequenced during a study of glioma-infiltrating T cells after dendritic cell vaccination. Only in-frame clones appear in the TCRdb table, and some are missing; sequencing was by immunoSEQ multiplex PCR. Altogether roughly 100,000 clones are present, roughly 79% being singletons, with the ten largest covering less than 15%. CDR1 and CDR2 from the germline V gene are MNHNY and SVGAGI (reference sequence). There are 16 residues in the CDR3. After removal of 6 bases from V and 5 bases from J, the junction contained 6 bases not matched to a gene. This clone was observed a single time.

This receptor was identified in a human donor with glioblastoma. V and J are TRBV6-6 and TRBJ2-5; 16 nucleotides match TRBD2. The material was blood, obtained before dendritic cell vaccination. The CDR3 spells CASSWGLAGGRETQYF. The CDR3 DNA is TGTGCCAGCAGCTGGGGACTAGCGGGGGGGAGGGAGACCCAGTACTTC.